The rows below give T cell receptor beta chains drawn from one sample of a study of shared clonotypes between healthy human individuals. Sequencing used immunoSEQ multiplex PCR; TCRdb keeps in-frame clones, though not all of them. The data contain about 2.3 million clones, over 90% of them singletons. The specimen was naive CD4+ T cells from PBMCs. Source of these receptors: a man aged 18 to 30 in good health. Some clones in this sample may be carry-over from other donors' samples. CDR3s include the opening cysteine and the closing phenylalanine or tryptophan. A D gene is named only where the DNA matches it firmly. The size entry is marked missing in some rows and otherwise reads once, few, many or a size class.

>TRBJ1-4|TRBD1|.|TRBV5-5
CASSQGAQGAHEKLFF
TGTGCCAGCAGCCAAGGGGCACAGGGGGCTCATGAAAAACTGTTTTTT
>TRBJ1-1|.|.|TRBV5-1
CASSLGPEAFF
TGCGCCAGCAGCTTAGGCCCCGAAGCTTTCTTT
>TRBJ2-7|.|.|TRBV6-1
CASSPVGGYEQYF
TGTGCCAGCAGCCCCGTAGGGGGCTACGAGCAGTACTTC
>TRBJ2-1|TRBD2|.|TRBV4-2
CASSQVRGLASYNEQFF
TGTGCCAGCAGCCAAGTTAGGGGACTAGCTTCCTACAATGAGCAGTTCTTC
>TRBJ2-3|TRBD2|.|TRBV5-4
CASSSVAGGSTDTQYF
TGTGCCAGCTCATCAGTAGCGGGTGGTAGCACAGATACGCAGTATTTT
>TRBJ2-1|TRBD2|.|TRBV19
CASSTLAAPENNEQFF
TGTGCCAGTAGTACGCTAGCGGCACCTGAGAACAATGAGCAGTTCTTC
>TRBJ2-1|.|.|TRBV21-1
CASSRLRWLGGYNEQFF
TGTGCCAGCAGCCGCCTCCGATGGCTAGGGGGCTACAATGAGCAGTTCTTC
>TRBJ2-7|.|.|TRBV27
CARGWEYSYEQYF
TGTGCCAGGGGGTGGGAGTACTCCTACGAGCAGTACTTC
>TRBJ1-5|TRBD1|.|TRBV6-1
CASTEGAGNQPQHF
TGTGCCAGCACTGAGGGGGCCGGCAATCAGCCCCAGCATTTT
>TRBJ1-1|TRBD1|.|TRBV5-1
CASSNDRGGTEAFF
TGCGCCAGCAGCAATGACAGGGGGGGCACTGAAGCTTTCTTT
>TRBJ2-2|TRBD1|.|TRBV9
CASSDAGTANTGELFF
TGTGCCAGCAGCGATGCCGGGACAGCGAACACCGGGGAGCTGTTTTTT
>TRBJ1-2|.|.|TRBV27
CASSLSVRGRAYSGHGYTF
TGTGCCAGCAGTTTATCGGTGCGTGGCAGGGCGTATTCGGGGCATGGCTACACCTTC
>TRBJ2-3|.|.|TRBV7-9
CASSLGPPSTDTQYF
TGTGCCAGCAGCTTAGGTCCCCCAAGCACAGATACGCAGTATTTT
>TRBJ2-1|TRBD2|.|TRBV19
CASTGYSGRGYNEQFF
TGTGCCAGTACTGGTTACAGCGGGAGGGGCTACAATGAGCAGTTCTTC
>TRBJ2-5|.|.|TRBV23-1
CASSPRKYF
TGCGCCAGCAGTCCCCGGAAGTACTTC
>TRBJ2-1|TRBD2|.|TRBV25-1
CASVSGSSYNEQFF
TGTGCCAGTGTTAGCGGGAGCTCCTACAATGAGCAGTTCTTC
>TRBJ2-7|.|.|TRBV2
CASSEDHAEQYF
TGTGCCAGCAGTGAAGACCATGCAGAGCAGTACTTC
>TRBJ1-3|.|.|TRBV6-5
CASSRQERRGNTIYF
TGTGCCAGCAGTCGACAGGAGAGACGCGGAAACACCATATATTTT
>TRBJ2-3|.|.|TRBV6-5
CASRHGGTDTQYF
TGTGCCAGCAGACATGGAGGCACAGATACGCAGTATTTT
>TRBJ2-3|.|.|TRBV7-2
CASSISVGADTQYF
TGTGCCAGCAGTATTTCAGTTGGCGCAGATACGCAGTATTTT
>TRBJ2-3|TRBD2|.|TRBV28
CASRTASGNTDTQYF
TGTGCCAGCAGGACGGCTAGCGGGAACACAGATACGCAGTATTTT
>TRBJ2-5|.|once|TRBV5-4
CASSSGSGPRGETQYF
TGTGCCAGCAGCTCGGGTTCAGGCCCCCGGGGGGAGACCCAGTACTTC
>TRBJ1-4|TRBD1|.|TRBV28
CASSSAGGEKLFF
TGTGCCAGCAGTTCAGCAGGGGGTGAAAAACTGTTTTTT
>TRBJ2-5|.|.|TRBV7-9
CASSRGQLQETQYF
TGTGCCAGCAGCCGGGGTCAGCTACAAGAGACCCAGTACTTC
>TRBJ2-7|.|.|TRBV2
CASSPTYEQYF
TGTGCCAGCAGTCCAACCTACGAGCAGTACTTC
>TRBJ2-1|.|once|TRBV18
CASSPPGRLTLYNEQFF
TGTGCCAGCTCACCACCGGGTCGACTGACCCTGTACAATGAGCAGTTCTTC
>TRBJ2-2|.|.|TRBV9
CASSVLATVTGELFF
TGTGCCAGCAGCGTACTAGCTACGGTCACCGGGGAGCTGTTTTTT
>TRBJ2-7|TRBD2|.|TRBV4-3
CASSQAPTGKGLAGGTSYEQYF
TGCGCCAGCAGCCAAGCCCCGACAGGGAAGGGACTAGCGGGAGGTACCTCCTACGAGCAGTACTTC
>TRBJ2-7|TRBD1|.|TRBV7-8
CASSAQHRGRLPLEQYF
TGTGCCAGCAGCGCTCAACACAGGGGACGCCTGCCCCTCGAGCAGTACTTC
>TRBJ2-7|.|.|TRBV7-2
CASSPRTLPGNEQYF
TGTGCCAGCAGCCCCCGGACCCTCCCCGGGAATGAGCAGTACTTC
>TRBJ2-3|.|.|TRBV29-1
CSVTPSLGPDTQYF
TGCAGCGTAACGCCTAGCTTGGGCCCAGATACGCAGTATTTT
>TRBJ1-6|.|.|TRBV30
CAWRGSANPLHF
TGTGCCTGGAGGGGGAGCGCTAACCCCCTCCACTTT
>TRBJ1-1|TRBD1|once|TRBV28
CASSLSDRKRAFF
TGTGCCAGCAGTTTATCGGACAGGAAGAGGGCTTTCTTT
>TRBJ1-4|.|few|TRBV6-1
CASKRVGTNEKLFF
TGTGCCAGCAAAAGAGTAGGGACTAATGAAAAACTGTTTTTT
>TRBJ1-5|TRBD1|once|TRBV4-1
CASSHGQGFGGGNQPQHF
TGCGCCAGCAGCCACGGACAGGGGTTTGGGGGCGGCAATCAGCCCCAGCATTTT
>TRBJ1-5|TRBD1|.|TRBV6-1
CASINYGTGNQPQHF
TGTGCCAGCATCAACTACGGGACAGGGAATCAGCCCCAGCATTTT
>TRBJ2-6|.|.|TRBV4-3
CASSPGAGATSGANVLTF
TGCGCCAGCAGCCCGGGGGCAGGGGCGACCTCTGGGGCCAACGTCCTGACTTTC
>TRBJ2-5|.|.|TRBV19
CASSIPGNQETQYF
TGTGCCAGTAGTATCCCAGGGAATCAAGAGACCCAGTACTTC
>TRBJ1-1|.|.|TRBV30
CAWSVQGNTEAFF
TGTGCCTGGAGTGTACAGGGTAACACTGAAGCTTTCTTT
>TRBJ2-7|.|once|TRBV7-3
CASSLGPEPYEQYF
TGTGCCAGCAGCTTAGGTCCAGAACCGTACGAGCAGTACTTC
>TRBJ1-4|.|.|TRBV20-1
CSARSFEKLFF
TGCAGTGCTAGGTCTTTTGAAAAACTGTTTTTT
>TRBJ2-2|.|.|TRBV5-4
CASSHRTSVGVGELFF
TGTGCCAGCAGCCATAGGACCTCCGTGGGGGTGGGGGAGCTGTTTTTT
>TRBJ2-5|TRBD1|.|TRBV20-1
CSAYRGETQYF
TGCAGTGCATACAGGGGGGAGACCCAGTACTTC
>TRBJ1-1|TRBD1|.|TRBV27
CASSPLTGIDTEAFF
TGTGCCAGCAGTCCGTTGACAGGGATAGACACTGAAGCTTTCTTT
>TRBJ1-1|.|.|TRBV5-1
CASSSGGRMNTEAFF
TGCGCCAGCAGCTCGGGCGGGCGGATGAACACTGAAGCTTTCTTT
>TRBJ1-1|TRBD1|few|TRBV5-1
CASSSGTGATEAFF
TGCGCCAGCAGCTCCGGGACAGGGGCCACTGAAGCTTTCTTT
>TRBJ2-1|TRBD2|.|TRBV10-3
CASNPSGSDEQFF
TGTGCGTCCAACCCTAGCGGGAGCGATGAGCAGTTCTTC
>TRBJ2-7|.|.|TRBV6-5
CASSYGGLLRHEQYF
TGTGCCAGCAGTTACGGGGGCCTTCTTCGCCACGAGCAGTACTTC
>TRBJ1-2|.|.|TRBV7-3
CASSLRDQGYGYTF
TGTGCCAGCAGCTTAAGGGATCAGGGGTATGGCTACACCTTC
>TRBJ2-7|.|once|TRBV28
CASSLGSYEQYF
TGTGCCAGCAGTCTGGGGAGCTACGAGCAGTACTTC
>TRBJ2-1|TRBD2|.|TRBV28
CASSSYVGTSGRNEQFF
TGTGCCAGCAGTTCGTATGTTGGGACTAGCGGGCGAAATGAGCAGTTCTTC
>TRBJ2-4|.|.|TRBV19
CASIARWSDKNIQYF
TGTGCCAGTATCGCCCGGTGGTCGGACAAAAACATTCAGTACTTC
>TRBJ2-7|TRBD1|.|TRBV28
CASSSPTGQGPYEQYF
TGTGCCAGCAGTTCCCCCACTGGACAGGGCCCCTACGAGCAGTACTTC
>TRBJ1-1|.|.|TRBV28
CASRTGQTGNTEAFF
TGTGCCAGCAGGACCGGACAGACGGGGAACACTGAAGCTTTCTTT